This T cell receptor beta chain was found in a study of blood T cells in healthy people across ages. Study findings and constraints: Relative to aged donors, long-lived donors carried more naive CD4+ cells and displayed higher diversity. When one million T cells were used, diversity estimates were thought to be underestimates.

The sample, approximately 10 milliliters of peripheral blood, was drawn from each donor. PCR was performed a second time for roughly 7 to 12 cycles using a sample-barcoded 5' primer and a J-beta primer mix. Each cDNA molecule was tagged by a template-switch adaptor with 12 random nucleotides. TCRdb re-called the 5' RACE reads with MiXCR, one entry per CDR3 protein. In the table there are about 630,000 distinct CDR3 sequences, over 20% of which are singletons. The CDR3 totals 14 residues. Germline CDR1 reads MDHEN; CDR2 reads SYDVKM. Trimming at V came to 4 bases and at J to 2 bases, leaving 4 bases not matched to a gene. For this clonotype: Its cognate antigen is unknown. Because it lacks the conserved phenylalanine or tryptophan at the end, this CDR3 is likely a read error.

This TCR came from a man between 65 and 85 years old in good health. The sample comprised blood. The chain recombines TRBV28 with TRBJ2-5, with 7 bases lining up with TRBD1. The CDR3 sequence: CASSYGTVQETQYL. CDR3 DNA: TGTGCCAGCAGTTATGGGACAGTACAAGAGACCCAGTACCTC.